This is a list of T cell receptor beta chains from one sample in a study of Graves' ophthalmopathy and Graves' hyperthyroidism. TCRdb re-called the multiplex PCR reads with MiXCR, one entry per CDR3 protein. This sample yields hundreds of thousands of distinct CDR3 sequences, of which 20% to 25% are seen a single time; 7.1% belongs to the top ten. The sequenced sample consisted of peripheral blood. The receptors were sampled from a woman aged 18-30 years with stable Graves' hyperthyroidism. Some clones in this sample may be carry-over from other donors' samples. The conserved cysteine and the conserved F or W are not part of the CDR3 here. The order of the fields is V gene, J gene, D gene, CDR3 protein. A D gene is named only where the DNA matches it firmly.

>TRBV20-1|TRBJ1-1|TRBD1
SARDQGGMNTEAF
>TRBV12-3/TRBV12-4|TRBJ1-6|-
ASSLLAHSPLH
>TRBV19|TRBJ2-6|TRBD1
ASRTGDLSGANVLT
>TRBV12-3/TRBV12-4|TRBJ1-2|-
ASSPGRDYGYT
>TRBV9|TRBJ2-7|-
ASSVGPPYEQY
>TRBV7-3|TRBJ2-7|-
ASSLGGSNEQY
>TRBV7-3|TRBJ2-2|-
ASSPEPATGELF
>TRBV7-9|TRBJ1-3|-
ASSPQGYSGNTIY
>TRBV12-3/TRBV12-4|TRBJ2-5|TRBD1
ASSPGTGVETQY
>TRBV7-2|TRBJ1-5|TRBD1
ASSTPGGQPQH
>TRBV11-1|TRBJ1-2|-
ASSLSQWGIHANYGYT
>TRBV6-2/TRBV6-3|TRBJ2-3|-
ASTELFTDTQY
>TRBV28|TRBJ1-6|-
ASSHTGRENNSPLH
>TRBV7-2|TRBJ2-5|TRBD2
ASSLVGGSRETQY
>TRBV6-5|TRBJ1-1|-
ASSYADRNEAF
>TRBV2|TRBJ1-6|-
ASIGTQYNSPLH
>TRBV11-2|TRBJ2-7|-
ASRLGEQY
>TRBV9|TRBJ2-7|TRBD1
ASSVRPAGQGYEQY
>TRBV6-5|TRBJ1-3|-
ASSHQTGTWVNTIY
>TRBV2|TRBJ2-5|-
ASSPPGGASQY
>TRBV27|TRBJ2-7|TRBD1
ATRGTAAYEQY
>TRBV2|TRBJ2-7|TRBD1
ASRERTGYSYEQY
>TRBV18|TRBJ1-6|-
ASSPLRRGVNSPLH
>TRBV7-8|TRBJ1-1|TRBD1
ASSLRGAGGTNTEAF
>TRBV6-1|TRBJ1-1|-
ASSKGVTTEAF
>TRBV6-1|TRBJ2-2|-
ASSAGVIAGELF
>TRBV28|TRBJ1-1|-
ASSSPQWGRTEAF
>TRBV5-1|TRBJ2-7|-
ASSLAAKGKHEQY
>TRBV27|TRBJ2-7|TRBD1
ASSHPGQGSDEQY
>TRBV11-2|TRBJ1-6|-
ASSLGRPNSPLH
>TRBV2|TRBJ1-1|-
ASSRLRGLNTEAF
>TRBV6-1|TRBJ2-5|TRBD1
ASRATGRETQY
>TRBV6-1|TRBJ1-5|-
ASSERLGWDWNQPQH
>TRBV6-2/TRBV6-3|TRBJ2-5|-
ASTPRSGLGQETQY
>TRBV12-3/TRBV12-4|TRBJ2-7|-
ASSKVGAGRYEQY
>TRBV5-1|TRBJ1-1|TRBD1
ASSSTGAVMNTEAF
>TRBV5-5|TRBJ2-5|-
ASSLADIETQY
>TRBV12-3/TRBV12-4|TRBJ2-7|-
ASRGGTYEQY
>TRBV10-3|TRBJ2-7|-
AISGRDSLSYEQY
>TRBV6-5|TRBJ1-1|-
ASSYTGGSNTEAF
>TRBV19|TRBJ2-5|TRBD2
ASSIGVAGKLQETQY
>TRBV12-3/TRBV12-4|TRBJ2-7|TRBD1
ASSVGTGQY